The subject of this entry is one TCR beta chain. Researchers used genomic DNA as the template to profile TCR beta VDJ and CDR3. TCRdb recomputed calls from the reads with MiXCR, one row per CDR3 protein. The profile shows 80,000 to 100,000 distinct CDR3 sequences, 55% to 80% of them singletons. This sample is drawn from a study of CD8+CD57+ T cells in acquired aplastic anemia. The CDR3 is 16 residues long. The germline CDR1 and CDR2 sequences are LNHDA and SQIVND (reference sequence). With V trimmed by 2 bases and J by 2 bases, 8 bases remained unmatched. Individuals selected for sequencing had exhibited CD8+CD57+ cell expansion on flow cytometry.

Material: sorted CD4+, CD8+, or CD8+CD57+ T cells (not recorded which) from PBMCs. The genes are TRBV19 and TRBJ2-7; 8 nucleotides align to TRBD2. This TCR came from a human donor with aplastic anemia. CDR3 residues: CASSIRPGRVAYEQYF. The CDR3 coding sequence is TGTGCCAGTAGTATACGCCCCGGGAGGGTGGCCTACGAGCAGTACTTC. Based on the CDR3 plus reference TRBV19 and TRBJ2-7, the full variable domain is DGGITQSPKYLFRKEGQNVTLSCEQNLNHDAMYWYRQDPGQGLRLIYYSQIVNDFQKGDIAEGYSVSREKKESFPLTVTSAQKNPTAFYLCASSIRPGRVAYEQYFGPGTRLTVT.